A selection of T cell receptor beta chains follows, all from one sample in a study of cytomegalovirus exposure and HLA in healthy donors. TCRdb's table, derived via immunoSEQ multiplex PCR, lists solely in-frame clones and lacks some. The data hold approximately 76,000 clones, with nearly 95% observed a single time. The sequencing sample was made of PBMCs. All receptors derive from a woman younger than 35 in good health and CMV-seronegative. Both conserved end residues are trimmed from each CDR3. Fields, in order: D gene, CDR3 length, V gene, J gene, CDR3 protein. The D gene is left open where the match is weak.

-	14	TRBV30	TRBJ2-2	AWSDLGGGNTGELF
TRBD1	13	TRBV7-9	TRBJ2-7	ASSPPGTGTYEQY
TRBD1	17	TRBV19	TRBJ1-5	ASSIAPRRDSYSNQPQH
TRBD1	12	TRBV2	TRBJ1-1	ASSLGGPGGEAF
-	12	TRBV19	TRBJ2-1	ASSPLDWYNEQF
TRBD2	11	TRBV5-4	TRBJ2-3	ASSDPSGDTQY
TRBD1	13	TRBV7-2	TRBJ1-2	ASRVTGGRDYGYT
-	10	TRBV29-1	TRBJ1-1	SVRFMNTEAF
-	12	TRBV7-6	TRBJ1-3	ASSLSSVGNTIY
TRBD2	15	TRBV9	TRBJ2-1	ASSSSGMWSSYNEQF
-	11	TRBV19	TRBJ1-5	ATSWGGKSPQH
-	12	TRBV10-3	TRBJ2-3	AISELQVTDTQY
-	13	TRBV11-2	TRBJ1-1	ASSRGSRMNTEAF
-	11	TRBV29-1	TRBJ2-5	SVDLSGEETQY
TRBD1	12	TRBV10-1	TRBJ2-1	ASSEFTGVNEQF
-	11	TRBV28	TRBJ1-4	ASSLPGVGKLF
TRBD1	14	TRBV5-6	TRBJ1-2	ASSLSDRGWNYGYT
TRBD2	13	TRBV5-4	TRBJ2-7	ASSGTTSGSDEQY
-	12	TRBV10-3	TRBJ1-2	AIASGSGGDGYT
-	9	TRBV11-2	TRBJ2-7	ASGQHYEQY
TRBD1	14	TRBV11-2	TRBJ2-7	ASSLGLGTGIYEQY
TRBD1	13	TRBV5-6	TRBJ1-3	ASSYGQGVGNTIY
TRBD1	15	TRBV7-2	TRBJ1-1	ASSSGRTGGGNRIAF
-	17	TRBV11-3	TRBJ2-1	ASSLDPSRGGSVYNEQF
-	13	TRBV25-1	TRBJ1-2	ASRNTGQQSYGYT
TRBD2	14	TRBV6-4	TRBJ2-3	ASSVRAGGSTDTQY
-	13	TRBV6-1	TRBJ2-1	ASSEMGTVGGEQF
-	11	TRBV29-1	TRBJ1-1	SVAGKGDTEAF
-	12	TRBV2	TRBJ2-7	ASSPRRVTYEQY
-	13	TRBV9	TRBJ2-7	ASSVGQGLSYEQY
-	13	TRBV30	TRBJ2-6	AWSVLETGANVLT
TRBD1	17	TRBV15	TRBJ2-6	ATSRDLPGTGSGANVLT
-	12	TRBV9	TRBJ2-7	ASSFRDIGYEQY
-	10	TRBV29-1	TRBJ2-5	SVEIREETQY
TRBD1	14	TRBV11-3	TRBJ2-1	ASSPSGTGDYNEQF
TRBD1	14	TRBV5-1	TRBJ1-1	ASSPGQGYLDTEAF
TRBD2	13	TRBV6-5	TRBJ2-3	ASSRGGDSTDTQY
TRBD2	13	TRBV11-2	TRBJ2-5	ASSLDFGLVETQY
TRBD2	13	TRBV2	TRBJ2-5	ASSLLAGGHETQY
TRBD2	13	TRBV27	TRBJ2-3	ASSPGLAGTDTQY
-	12	TRBV5-4	TRBJ1-2	ASSSEDSNYGYT
TRBD1	13	TRBV7-2	TRBJ2-5	ASSFYRTGSATQY